This T cell receptor (beta chain) was documented in a study of Graves' ophthalmopathy and Graves' hyperthyroidism. Study-level background: Calling hyperthyroidism stable required that no ophthalmopathy show up within 18 months of follow-up.

Per the germline V gene, CDR1 is SGHKS and CDR2 is YYEKEE (reference sequence). V dropped 4 bases and J dropped 3 bases, with 17 bases sitting between them. This CDR3 contains 15 residues. This clonotype was picked up one time. A clone one base away is much larger, so this may be a read error. The TCR beta CDR3 regions underwent amplification from RNA transcripts. The first round was an RT-PCR with HTBI primers, and the second round was a multiplex PCR. In TCRdb, the multiplex PCR reads were re-called with MiXCR into one record per CDR3 protein. Of over a million distinct CDR3 sequences listed, about 38% are singletons.

The chain joins TRBV5-5 to TRBJ2-7; D is unclear. Sequenced input: peripheral blood or thyroid tissue (not recorded which). The source of this sequence is an adult man with Graves' hyperthyroidism. The CDR3, as DNA: TGTGCCAGCAGCATCGCTGACGGCCCCCGCTACGAGCAGTACTTC. Residues: CASSIADGPRYEQYF.